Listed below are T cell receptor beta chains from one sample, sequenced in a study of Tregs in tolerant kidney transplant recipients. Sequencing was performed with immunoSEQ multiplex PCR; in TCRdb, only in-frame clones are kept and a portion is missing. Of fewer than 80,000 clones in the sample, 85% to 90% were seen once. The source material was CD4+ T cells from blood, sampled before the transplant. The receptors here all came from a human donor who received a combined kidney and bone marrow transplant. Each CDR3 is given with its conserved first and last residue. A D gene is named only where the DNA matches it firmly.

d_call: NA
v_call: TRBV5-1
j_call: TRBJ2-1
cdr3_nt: TGCGCCAGCAGCTTGGTACGGACAGAAATTAACAATGAGCAGTTCTTC
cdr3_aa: CASSLVRTEINNEQFF

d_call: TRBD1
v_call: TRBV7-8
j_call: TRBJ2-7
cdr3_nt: TGTGCCAGCAGCTTGGACAGGGGTTACGAGCAGTACTTC
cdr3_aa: CASSLDRGYEQYF

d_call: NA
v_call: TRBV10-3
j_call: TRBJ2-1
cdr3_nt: TGTGCCATCAGTGAGTGGCTGGGGAGCTCCTACAATGAGCAGTTCTTC
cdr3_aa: CAISEWLGSSYNEQFF

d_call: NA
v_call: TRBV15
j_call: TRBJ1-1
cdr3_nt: TGTGCCACCAGCAGCCATTTGGGCAGCAACACTGAAGCTTTCTTT
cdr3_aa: CATSSHLGSNTEAFF

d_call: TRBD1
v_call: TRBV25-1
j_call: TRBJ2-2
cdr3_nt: TGTGCCAGCAGTGATACAGGGGGGCTGGCCGGGGAGCTGTTTTTT
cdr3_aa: CASSDTGGLAGELFF

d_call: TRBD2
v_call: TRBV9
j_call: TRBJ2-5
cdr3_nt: TGTGCCAGCAGCGTAGGCCTAGCGGGAGAGGTGTACTTC
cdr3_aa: CASSVGLAGEVYF

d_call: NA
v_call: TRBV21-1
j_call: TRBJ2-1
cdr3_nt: TGTGCCAGAGGACAGTTTTACGATGAGCAGTTCTTC
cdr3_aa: CARGQFYDEQFF

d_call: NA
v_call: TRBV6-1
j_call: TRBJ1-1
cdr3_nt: TGTGCCAGCAGTGAAGCGCACGGCACTGAAGCTTTCTTT
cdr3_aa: CASSEAHGTEAFF

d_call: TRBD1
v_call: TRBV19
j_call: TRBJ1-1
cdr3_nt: TGTGCCAGTAGGGACAGGGGGGGAGAAGCTTTCTTT
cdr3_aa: CASRDRGGEAFF

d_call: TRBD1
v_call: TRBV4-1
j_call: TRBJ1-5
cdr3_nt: TGCGCCAGCAGTCTCTCCGGGACAGTGAATAGCAATCAGCCCCAGCATTTT
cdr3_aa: CASSLSGTVNSNQPQHF

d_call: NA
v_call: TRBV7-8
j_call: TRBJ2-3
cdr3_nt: TGTGCCAGCCGAATGACTATCACAGATACGCAGTATTTT
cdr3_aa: CASRMTITDTQYF

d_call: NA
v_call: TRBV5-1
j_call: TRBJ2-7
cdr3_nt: TGCGCCAGCAGCTCCAGCGGGCCCGCCTACGAGCAGTACTTC
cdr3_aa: CASSSSGPAYEQYF

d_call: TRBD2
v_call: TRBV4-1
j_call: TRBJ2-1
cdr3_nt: TGCGCCAGCAGCCAAGGGACTAGCCCCTACAATGAGCAGTTCTTC
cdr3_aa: CASSQGTSPYNEQFF

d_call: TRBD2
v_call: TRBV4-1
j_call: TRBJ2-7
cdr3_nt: TGCGCCAGCAGCCAATCGACTAGCGTCTACGAGCAGTACTTC
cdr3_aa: CASSQSTSVYEQYF

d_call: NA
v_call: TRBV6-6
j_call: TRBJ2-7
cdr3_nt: TGTGCCAGCAGTTACGACGCAGGGGCCTACGAGCAGTACTTC
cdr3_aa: CASSYDAGAYEQYF

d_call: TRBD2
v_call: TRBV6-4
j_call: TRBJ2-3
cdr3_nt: TGTGCCAGCAGTCCCCGCGTGGGAGGGCTGCTAGATACGCAGTATTTT
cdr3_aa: CASSPRVGGLLDTQYF